The rows below give T cell receptor beta chains drawn from one sample of a study of cytomegalovirus exposure and HLA in healthy donors. Profiled with immunoSEQ multiplex PCR; TCRdb holds only in-frame clones, not every one. The sample carries about 160,000 clones, over 70% recorded once. Sequenced sample: PBMCs. Receptor source: a woman aged 25 to 39 in good health and CMV-seronegative. Both conserved end residues are part of each CDR3. The D gene is left open where the match is weak. Size values are once, few and many counts, or a class for expanded clones, and some rows have none.

TRBV30,NA,once,TRBJ1-1,CAWSSRNTEAFF,TGTGCCTGGAGTTCTAGGAACACTGAAGCTTTCTTT
TRBV11-3,TRBD1,NA,TRBJ2-1,CASSLGTGTGDEQFF,TGTGCCAGCAGCTTAGGGACCGGGACAGGCGATGAGCAGTTCTTC
TRBV10-3,TRBD1,NA,TRBJ1-5,CAISAWTGLLTSNQPQHF,TGTGCCATCAGTGCCTGGACAGGGCTTCTGACTAGCAATCAGCCCCAGCATTTT
TRBV11-2,TRBD2,NA,TRBJ2-5,CASSLGGTSGGAAETQYF,TGTGCCAGCAGCTTAGGTGGGACTAGCGGGGGGGCCGCGGAGACCCAGTACTTC
TRBV6-1,NA,NA,TRBJ2-1,CASTRTDYNEQFF,TGTGCCAGCACCAGGACTGACTACAATGAGCAGTTCTTC
TRBV5-8,NA,NA,TRBJ1-1,CASSLGPNSYTEAFF,TGTGCCAGCAGCTTGGGCCCCAACTCTTACACTGAAGCTTTCTTT
TRBV19,NA,NA,TRBJ1-1,CASSTGRNTEAFF,TGTGCCAGTAGTACCGGGAGGAACACTGAAGCTTTCTTT
TRBV15,NA,NA,TRBJ2-7,CATSRSRSSYEQYF,TGTGCCACCAGCAGATCGAGGAGCTCCTACGAGCAGTACTTC
TRBV2,NA,once,TRBJ1-1,CASSEEGLTEAFF,TGTGCCAGCAGTGAGGAGGGCCTCACTGAAGCTTTCTTT
TRBV5-8,TRBD1,NA,TRBJ1-2,CASSPRDYGQGTYGYTF,TGTGCCAGCAGCCCTCGCGATTACGGACAGGGGACCTATGGCTACACCTTC
TRBV7-9,NA,NA,TRBJ1-1,CASSLRTEAFF,TGTGCCAGCAGCTTACGGACTGAAGCTTTCTTT
TRBV2,TRBD1,NA,TRBJ1-5,CATTPGQGANQPQHF,TGTGCCACCACACCAGGACAGGGGGCGAATCAGCCCCAGCATTTT
TRBV6-5,TRBD2,few,TRBJ2-4,CASAGGGIVDIQYF,TGTGCCAGCGCGGGGGGAGGTATAGTAGACATTCAGTACTTC
TRBV10-2,NA,NA,TRBJ1-4,CASSPGAFNEKLFF,TGCGCCAGCAGCCCAGGGGCGTTTAATGAAAAACTGTTTTTT
TRBV11-1,NA,once,TRBJ1-6,CASSPRTKGDSPLHF,TGTGCCAGCAGCCCCCGAACAAAAGGGGATTCACCCCTCCACTTT
TRBV18,TRBD2,NA,TRBJ2-1,CASSPPGLAGGHNEQFF,TGTGCCAGCTCACCACCGGGACTAGCGGGGGGGCACAATGAGCAGTTCTTC
TRBV6-1,NA,NA,TRBJ2-3,CASNPGLFTDTQYF,TGTGCCAGCAACCCCGGACTTTTCACAGATACGCAGTATTTT
TRBV5-1,NA,NA,TRBJ2-2,CASSTTQGSTGELFF,TGCGCCAGCAGCACCACACAGGGTTCCACCGGGGAGCTGTTTTTT
TRBV5-1,NA,NA,TRBJ2-7,CASRDSEYEQYF,TGCGCCAGCAGGGACAGTGAATACGAGCAGTACTTC
TRBV25-1,NA,NA,TRBJ1-6,CASSETGYNSPLHF,TGTGCCAGCAGTGAAACAGGCTATAATTCACCCCTCCACTTT
TRBV11-2,NA,NA,TRBJ1-1,CASSLARGRGAEAFF,TGTGCCAGCAGCTTAGCCCGGGGGCGGGGGGCTGAAGCTTTCTTT
TRBV14,NA,NA,TRBJ1-2,CASSQTSSGKLNYGYTF,TGTGCCAGCAGTCAAACATCTTCAGGGAAACTTAACTATGGCTACACCTTC
TRBV5-1,TRBD1,NA,TRBJ1-1,CASSANPQGDPEAFF,TGCGCCAGCAGCGCGAATCCACAGGGGGACCCTGAAGCTTTCTTT
TRBV2,TRBD1,few,TRBJ2-7,CASIFTGTGSSYEQYF,TGTGCCAGCATCTTCACTGGGACAGGGAGCTCCTACGAGCAGTACTTC
TRBV6-5,NA,few,TRBJ2-3,CASSYNNPWGTDTQYF,TGTGCCAGCAGTTACAATAACCCATGGGGCACAGATACGCAATATTTT
TRBV6-5,TRBD2,NA,TRBJ2-5,CASRRGGGAGKTQYF,TGTGCCAGCAGGAGGGGCGGGGGGGCCGGGAAGACCCAGTACTTC
TRBV7-9,NA,NA,TRBJ2-3,CASSLRSGGPTDTQYF,TGTGCCAGCAGCTTAAGGTCAGGGGGGCCCACAGATACGCAGTATTTT
TRBV27,TRBD1,NA,TRBJ1-1,CASSWTGTTEAFF,TGTGCCAGCAGTTGGACAGGGACCACTGAAGCTTTCTTT
TRBV27,NA,NA,TRBJ1-6,CASSFGGDHNSPLHF,TGTGCCAGCAGTTTCGGAGGAGATCATAATTCACCCCTCCACTTT
TRBV4-1,TRBD2,NA,TRBJ2-1,CASSQVLAGANNEQFF,TGCGCCAGCAGCCAGGTCCTAGCGGGGGCCAACAATGAGCAGTTCTTC
TRBV2,NA,NA,TRBJ2-6,CASSGGGGTGANVLTF,TGTGCCAGCAGTGGAGGCGGGGGCACAGGGGCCAACGTCCTGACTTTC
TRBV30,NA,few,TRBJ1-2,CAWSLGTGYGYTF,TGTGCCTGGAGTCTAGGAACAGGGTATGGCTACACCTTC
TRBV10-3,NA,NA,TRBJ2-7,CAIRGSGDDSYEQYF,TGTGCCATCCGGGGGAGTGGGGACGACTCCTACGAGCAGTACTTC
TRBV10-3,TRBD2,NA,TRBJ2-5,CAISESLDGGARETQYF,TGTGCCATCAGTGAGTCCCTCGACGGGGGGGCCCGGGAGACCCAGTACTTC
TRBV28,TRBD1,NA,TRBJ1-2,CASSSNGQGNYGYTF,TGTGCCAGCAGCTCCAACGGACAGGGGAACTATGGCTACACCTTC
TRBV7-2,NA,NA,TRBJ1-1,CASSFSGAANTEAFF,TGTGCCAGCAGCTTCTCGGGTGCCGCGAACACTGAAGCTTTCTTT
TRBV5-1,NA,NA,TRBJ1-1,CASSYTPQETEAFF,TGCGCCAGCAGCTACACTCCACAGGAAACTGAAGCTTTCTTT
TRBV11-2,TRBD2,NA,TRBJ2-5,CASSFPSGGIETQYF,TGTGCCAGCAGCTTCCCTAGCGGGGGTATTGAGACCCAGTACTTC
TRBV14,NA,NA,TRBJ1-6,CASSQGGSYNSPLHF,TGTGCCAGCAGCCAGGGGGGCTCCTATAATTCACCCCTCCACTTT
TRBV6-1,NA,NA,TRBJ1-1,CASSVWPNANTEAFF,TGTGCCAGCAGTGTTTGGCCCAACGCAAACACTGAAGCTTTCTTT
TRBV2,TRBD1,NA,TRBJ1-3,CASSEISTGAGNTIYF,TGTGCCAGCAGTGAAATTTCGACAGGGGCTGGAAACACCATATATTTT
TRBV6-4,TRBD1,NA,TRBJ1-2,CASRPGTGHYGYTF,TGTGCCAGTCGCCCCGGGACAGGACACTATGGCTACACCTTC
TRBV7-9,TRBD1,NA,TRBJ2-1,CASSHAGTGAYEQFF,TGTGCCAGCAGCCATGCCGGGACAGGGGCTTATGAGCAGTTCTTC
TRBV23-1,TRBD1,NA,TRBJ1-6,CASSQSRGTGGSPLHF,TGCGCCAGCAGTCAATCGAGGGGGACAGGGGGATCACCCCTCCACTTT
TRBV11-3,NA,NA,TRBJ1-1,CASSISQGEAFF,TGTGCCAGCAGTATTTCCCAGGGGGAAGCTTTCTTT
TRBV5-4,NA,NA,TRBJ1-1,CASSRPQGRSEAFF,TGTGCCAGCAGCAGACCACAGGGTCGGTCTGAAGCTTTCTTT
TRBV19,TRBD2,NA,TRBJ2-4,CASTLRFGTSRILAKNIQYF,TGTGCCAGTACACTGAGATTTGGGACTAGTAGGATTCTAGCCAAAAACATTCAGTACTTC